One sample yielded the 25 T cell receptor beta chains listed below, sequenced in a study of control samples from healthy donors and cancer patients. Method: immunoSEQ multiplex PCR; TCRdb's copy keeps in-frame clones and lacks some. The sample gives approximately 99,000 clones, 70% to 85% of which show up once; 6% to 8% is in the top ten. Sequencing was done on a sample of blood. These receptors were taken from a man between 18 and 29 years old in good health.

This clone has just a few counts. The chain joins TRBV14 to TRBJ1-2; a possible D gene is TRBD1 (6 bases). V lost 1 base and J lost 4, with 10 bases in between. This CDR3 has 14 residues. The germline V gene has CDR1 SGHDN and CDR2 FVKESK. As DNA, the CDR3 is TGTGCCAGCAGCCAAGGACAGGTTATCTATGGCTACACCTTC. Translating it yields CASSQGQVIYGYTF.

The J gene is TRBJ2-1, the V gene TRBV28; D is perhaps TRBD1 (6 bases). Per the germline V gene, CDR1 is MDHEN and CDR2 is SYDVKM. The CDR3 is 13 amino acids. V lost 4 bases to trimming and J lost 9 bases, with 13 bases between them. For the CDR3, the DNA is TGTGCCAGCAGTTGGGACACCCGCTCTGAGCAGTTCTTC. This encodes CASSWDTRSEQFF.

This chain connects TRBV4-1 to TRBJ2-5; 7 bases are shared with TRBD2. Germline lookup yields CDR1 MGHRA and CDR2 YSYEKL. Unmatched junction bases numbered 9, after V lost 6 bases and J lost 2 bases. The CDR3 runs 15 residues. This chain's CDR3 is CASSGGPGGQETQYF. The CDR3 nucleotides are TGCGCCAGCAGTGGGGGACCGGGGGGACAAGAGACCCAGTACTTC.

The chain has TRBV5-4 and TRBJ1-2; D uncertain. Germline loops: CDR1 SGHNT, CDR2 YYREEE (reference sequence). This CDR3 region has 13 residues. Between the trimmed V and J ends, which lost 4 bases and 5 bases, there was a span of 12 bases. For the CDR3, the DNA is TGTGCCAGCAGCCCGGACGGATTGTATGGCTACACCTTC. Translating it yields CASSPDGLYGYTF.

V is TRBV7-2 and J is TRBJ2-7; perhaps TRBD1 as D (5 bases). This CDR3 contains 13 residues. Germline CDR1 reads SGHTA; CDR2 reads FQGNSA. V was clipped by 5 bases and J by 2 bases, with 10 bases between them. CDR3 sequence: CASSRETAYEQYF. The CDR3 region has the DNA TGTGCCAGCAGCCGAGAGACAGCCTACGAGCAGTACTTC.

The chain recombines TRBV4-1 with TRBJ1-3, with D unresolved. V was trimmed by 0 bases and J by 0 bases, leaving 15 bases between them. CDR3 length: 18 residues. Germline V CDR1 and CDR2: MGHRA, YSYEKL. CDR3 loop: CASSQERTGPNSGNTIYF. As DNA, the CDR3 is TGCGCCAGCAGCCAAGAAAGGACGGGCCCAAACTCTGGAAACACCATATATTTT.

In DNA form, the CDR3 reads TGTGCCATCAGTGAGGGGACAGGGACAGAGACCCAGTACTTC. Translated, it gives CAISEGTGTETQYF. The chain joins TRBV10-3 to TRBJ2-5, with 9 positions matching TRBD1. Trimming at V came to 2 bases and at J to 4 bases, leaving 2 bases not matched to a gene. Germline lookup yields CDR1 ENHRY and CDR2 SYGVKD. The CDR3 covers 14 residues.

The chain combines TRBV6-4 with TRBJ1-2, with 8 positions matching TRBD1. This CDR3 is 13 amino acids long. Germline CDR1 reads MRHNA; CDR2 reads SNTAGT. Trimming cost V 3 bases and J 5 bases; bases outside gene matches: 2. The CDR3 nucleotides read TGTGCCAGCAGTGAAGACAGGGGTTATGGCTACACCTTC. Translation gives CASSEDRGYGYTF.

The rearrangement links TRBV6-5 to TRBJ2-3; 11 bases agree with TRBD2. Germline V gene lookup returns CDR1 MNHEY and CDR2 SVGAGI. The ends lost 3 bases at V and 4 bases at J; junction bases unmatched: 6. The CDR3 is 16 amino acids. Written as DNA, the CDR3 is TGTGCCAGCAGTTATCTTAGCGGGGGGGCCCCAGATACGCAGTATTTT. Its protein product is CASSYLSGGAPDTQYF.

This clone appeared a few times. The chain carries TRBV9 and TRBJ2-2; perhaps TRBD2 as D (5 bases). The germline gives CDR1 SGDLS, CDR2 YYNGEE. The CDR3 length is 15 residues. Trimming removed 2 bases at V and 2 bases at J, with 10 bases between. The CDR3 DNA follows: TGTGCCAGCAGCGTGCACGGGGAAAACACCGGGGAGCTGTTTTTT. Amino acid sequence: CASSVHGENTGELFF.

The chain has TRBV11-2 and TRBJ2-7; 7 positions match TRBD2. The CDR3 contains 14 residues. The J segment lost 3 bases and the V segment lost 4 bases, leaving 6 bases of the junction unmatched. Looked up from germline, CDR1 is SGHAT and CDR2 is FQNNGV. CDR3 DNA: TGTGCCAGCAGCTCCAGGGAGGGCCTCTACGAGCAGTACGTC. Protein: CASSSREGLYEQYV.

J is TRBJ2-3 and V is TRBV7-2; TRBD2 agrees at 14 bases. CDR3 length equals 18 residues. CDR1 and CDR2 from the germline V gene are SGHTA and FQGNSA. J gave up 1 base and V 1 base, and 4 bases lay outside the gene matches. CDR3 amino acids: CASSLVRLAGGGTDTQYF. The DNA of the CDR3 is TGTGCCAGCAGCTTAGTGAGACTAGCGGGGGGGGGCACAGATACGCAGTATTTT.

The V call is TRBV12-3 or TRBV12-4, the J call TRBJ1-2, with D tentatively TRBD1 (6 bases). Trimming stripped 6 bases from V and 6 bases from J, with 14 bases between. The CDR3 has 13 residues. The CDR3 DNA follows: TGTGCCAGCAGCTCCACAGGGAGGGATGGCTACACCTTC. It encodes CASSSTGRDGYTF.

The CDR3 DNA follows: TGTGCCAGCAGCGAGGAGGAGGGGGCGCGGATGGAGACCCAGTACTTC. Protein product: CASSEEEGARMETQYF. V usage is TRBV11-2 and J usage is TRBJ2-5, with D possibly matching TRBD1 (7 bases). The CDR3 has 16 residues. V lost 5 bases to trimming and J lost 5 bases, with 21 bases between them. Germline CDR1 and CDR2: SGHAT and FQNNGV.

V and J are TRBV5-4 and TRBJ1-1; a weak D match, TRBD1 (5 bases). With 0 bases removed from V and 3 bases from J, the gap between germline ends came to 9 bases. Germline V gene lookup returns CDR1 SGHNT and CDR2 YYREEE (reference sequence). This CDR3 has 14 amino acids. For the CDR3, the DNA is TGTGCCAGCAGCTTGGTCGGGGGAGACACTGAAGCTTTCTTT. It encodes CASSLVGGDTEAFF.

The CDR3 DNA follows: TGTGCCAGCAGCAAAGAAAACAGAAAAACGTCACCCCTCCACTTT. It translates to CASSKENRKTSPLHF. The V call is TRBV21-1, the J call TRBJ1-6; the table assigns TRBD1, which was not confirmed against the DNA. TRBV21-1 counts as a pseudogene. CDR3 length: 15 amino acids.

This chain uses TRBV6-5 with TRBJ1-2; no reliable D call. Between the trimmed V and J ends, which lost 8 bases and 8 bases, there was a span of 12 bases. The CDR3 length is 11 residues. The germline CDR1 and CDR2 sequences are MNHEY and SVGAGI. The CDR3 sequence is CASRSRGGYTF. In DNA, the CDR3 is TGTGCCAGCCGCTCCCGTGGGGGCTACACCTTC.

The J gene is TRBJ1-6, the V gene TRBV5-1; possibly TRBD1 for D (5 bases). The CDR3 consists of 15 residues. V was cut by 4 bases and J by 2 bases, with 10 bases left in between. The V gene's germline CDR1 is SGHRS and CDR2 YFSETQ. The CDR3 DNA reads TGCGCCAGCAGCCTTAGGGGTCCCTATAATTCACCCCTCCACTTT. Residues: CASSLRGPYNSPLHF.

About this clone itself: Within the sample, other DNA sequences also encode this same CDR3. The V call is TRBV28, the J call TRBJ1-2, with a tentative D call TRBD1 (5 bases). Germline loops: CDR1 MDHEN, CDR2 SYDVKM. V lost 2 bases, J lost 4 bases, and 11 bases lay in between. This CDR3 region has 14 residues. In nucleotides, the CDR3 is TGTGCCAGCAGTTTAAGTCGGGGGGGCTATGGCTACACCTTC. Protein: CASSLSRGGYGYTF.

The chain combines TRBV6-5 with TRBJ2-2, with a possible D match to TRBD1 (6 bases). This CDR3 is 12 amino acids long. Germline assignment: CDR1 MNHEY and CDR2 SVGAGI. Trimming left V 8 bases short and J 7 bases short, with 11 bases between. CDR3 sequence: CASSGVSGELFF. The CDR3 DNA reads as TGTGCCAGCTCAGGGGTGAGCGGGGAGCTGTTTTTT.

The chain has TRBV6-5 and TRBJ1-5, with no clear D. The CDR3 contains 13 residues. Per the germline V gene, CDR1 is MNHEY and CDR2 is SVGAGI. The V end lost 11 bases, the J end lost 1 base, and 12 bases lay between the germline ends. CDR3 residues: CAGGIRSNQPQHF. The CDR3 DNA reads TGTGCCGGAGGGATCAGAAGCAATCAGCCCCAGCATTTT.

The genes are TRBV5-4 and TRBJ2-7; no reliable D call. V was clipped by 3 bases and J by 5 bases, with 12 bases between them. CDR1 and CDR2 (germline): SGHNT, YYREEE (reference sequence). CDR3 length: 13 amino acids. CDR3 bases: TGTGCCAGCAGCTCCCAGGCTAGTGACGAGCAGTACGTC. It yields the protein CASSSQASDEQYV.

The chain uses TRBV2 and TRBJ1-4; 12 bases map to TRBD1. Germline trimming cut 8 bases from V and 14 bases from J; bases unmatched to any gene: 9. Germline loops: CDR1 SNHLY, CDR2 FYNNEI. CDR3 size: 13 residues. CDR3 protein: CASGGQGARSLFF. In nucleotides, the CDR3 is TGTGCCAGCGGGGGACAGGGGGCGCGGTCGCTGTTTTTT.

This clone was counted a single time. V is TRBV11-3 and J is TRBJ1-1; D unresolved. The germline V gene has CDR1 SGHNT and CDR2 YENEEA. V was trimmed by 0 bases and J by 2 bases, leaving 10 bases between them. The CDR3 contains 15 residues. The CDR3 bases are TGTGCCAGCAGCTTAGATGCCCGGGAAAACACTGAAGCTTTCTTT. This encodes CASSLDARENTEAFF.

V gene TRBV5-5 combines with J gene TRBJ2-3; 9 bases align to TRBD1. With V trimmed by 3 bases and J by 4 bases, 3 bases remained unmatched. The germline V gene encodes CDR1 SGHKS and CDR2 YYEKEE (reference sequence). CDR3 size: 14 residues. CDR3: CASSYRGQADTQYF. In DNA, the CDR3 is TGTGCCAGCAGCTACAGGGGGCAGGCAGATACGCAGTATTTT.